This T cell receptor beta chain was sequenced in a study of blood T cell repertoires in COVID-19. Study background: Acute-phase and convalescent COVID-19 samples originated in the United States, Italy and Spain. PBMCs, B-cell-depleted T cells, or T cells provided the cDNA or gDNA that made up the material.

Per the original methods: Reference gene primer amplification in the assay estimated nucleated cell counts. Only in-frame clones appear in the TCRdb table, and some are missing; sequencing was by immunoSEQ multiplex PCR. D and trimming come from the DNA, and the V and J calls and clone size come from that table. Among about 46,000 clones listed, 88% were seen once. The CDR3 runs 13 residues. Germline V gives CDR1 SQVTM, CDR2 ANQGSEA. Trimming removed 6 bases at V and 3 bases at J, with 11 bases between. The origin of this receptor is a human donor with active COVID-19. The donor label of this sample is uncertain. Input material: peripheral blood. The V gene is TRBV29-1, the J gene TRBJ1-4; D is undetermined. DNA for the CDR3: TGCAGCGTCCAGCGCGTGGCTAATGAAAAACTGTTTTTT. Protein: CSVQRVANEKLFF. The entire variable domain, with the rest obtained from reference TRBV29-1 and TRBJ1-4, is as follows: SAVISQKPSRDICQRGTSLTIQCQVDSQVTMMFWYRQQPGQSLTLIATANQGSEATYESGFVIDKFPISRPNLTFSTLTVSNMSPEDSSIYLCSVQRVANEKLFFGSGTQLSVL.